This TCR beta chain was found in a study of T cell responses to AZD1222 COVID-19 vaccine. Points on this clone: What it binds is unknown.

The assay was immunoSEQ multiplex PCR, and TCRdb's table has in-frame clones only and misses some. The repertoire includes 180,000 or so clones, around 89% of them detected once, and 3.5% to 5.5% sits in the top ten. Findings of the study overall: Among vaccine-associated CD4 TCRs, coverage spanned spike, with dominance at 160-218 and 743-854. Repertoire sampling happened only post peak T cell response.

The sample was peripheral blood, taken 28 days after the second dose of the MenACWY control vaccine. The source of this sequence is an adult who received the MenACWY meningococcal vaccine as a control.

The CDR3, as DNA: TGTGCCAGCTCAGATACAGGGGATCAGCCCCAGCATTTT. Amino acid sequence: CASSDTGDQPQHF. V is TRBV18 and J is TRBJ1-5; 7 positions agree with TRBD1. This CDR3 is 13 amino acids long. V lost 5 bases to trimming and J lost 5 bases; unmatched junction nucleotides: 3. The V gene's germline CDR1 is KGHSH and CDR2 LQKENI.